These 21 T cell receptor beta chains came from one sample sequenced in a study of neurological immune-mediated disorders. TCRdb analysed the 5' RACE reads with MiXCR anew, one entry per CDR3 protein. The sample lists approximately 70,000 distinct CDR3 sequences, less than 4% occurring once. Sequenced: PBMCs. These TCRs come from a man in his thirties or forties with multiple sclerosis.

The sample holds many counts of this clonotype. This sequence joins TRBV11-2 and TRBJ2-1; 11 bases are a match to TRBD2. Per the germline V gene, CDR1 is SGHAT and CDR2 is FQNNGV. V gave up 5 bases and J gave up 7 bases; unmatched junction bases: 7. CDR3 length: 15 residues. CDR3: CASSPGASGGNEQFF. The CDR3 nucleotides are TGTGCCAGCAGCCCTGGGGCTAGCGGGGGGAATGAGCAGTTCTTC.

This clonotype was observed many times. This chain links TRBV20-1 with TRBJ2-3; 14 bases match TRBD2. After removal of 3 bases from V and 4 bases from J, the junction contained 6 bases not matched to a gene. This CDR3 region has 16 residues. The V gene's germline CDR1 is DFQATT and CDR2 SNEGSKA (reference sequence). The DNA for the CDR3 is TGCAGTGCTAGCAGACTAGCGGGGGGGCTCTCAGATACGCAGTATTTT. Encoded protein: CSASRLAGGLSDTQYF.

There are many counts of this clonotype. The J gene is TRBJ2-1, the V gene TRBV11-2; no clear D. The CDR3 covers 15 residues. V dropped 3 bases and J dropped 2 bases, with 11 bases sitting between them. Germline lookup yields CDR1 SGHAT and CDR2 FQNNGV. The CDR3 sequence: CASSFTPSTYNEQFF. The CDR3 nucleotides read TGTGCCAGCAGCTTTACCCCATCCACCTACAATGAGCAGTTCTTC.

Concerning this clonotype: Given a much more abundant clone one base away, this may be a read error. The rearrangement joins TRBV6-5 to TRBJ2-3; D may be TRBD2 (5 bases). This CDR3 is 12 amino acids long. In germline, CDR1 is MNHEY, CDR2 SVGAGI. The CDR3 nucleotides are TGTGTCAGCGGCTACCTAGCAGATACGCAGTATTTT. Protein: CVSGYLADTQYF.

This clonotype was detected many times. CDR3 coding DNA: TGTGCCAGCAGTTTAAGCAGCCAGCCCCAGCATTTT. Protein product: CASSLSSQPQHF. The V call is TRBV12-3 or TRBV12-4, the J call TRBJ1-5; no firm D call. With 2 bases removed from V and 7 bases from J, the gap between germline ends came to 6 bases. This CDR3 comprises 12 residues.

This clonotype was detected a few times. The J gene is TRBJ1-1, the V gene TRBV20-1; a weak D match, TRBD1 (5 bases). This CDR3 has 12 amino acids. Per the germline V gene, CDR1 is DFQATT and CDR2 is SNEGSKA (reference sequence). V gave up 5 bases and J gave up 7 bases, with 14 bases separating them. CDR3 in amino acids: CSAVARGIEAFF. CDR3 bases: TGCAGTGCTGTCGCCCGGGGCATTGAAGCTTTCTTT.

This clonotype was counted many times. The chain carries TRBV10-3 and TRBJ2-1; 10 nucleotides align to TRBD2. Germline CDR1 and CDR2: ENHRY and SYGVKD. The junction had 6 bases not matched to a gene; V was cut back by 6 bases and J by 7 bases. The CDR3 runs to 14 residues. Here the CDR3 reads CAIRTSGVGNEQFF. CDR3 bases: TGTGCCATCAGAACTAGCGGGGTGGGTAATGAGCAGTTCTTC.

This clonotype has a count of ten or more. V is TRBV15 and J is TRBJ1-3; D is ambiguous. From germline, CDR1 is LNHNV and CDR2 YYDKDF (reference sequence). CDR3 size: 11 residues. With 5 bases removed from V and 2 bases from J, the gap between germline ends came to 1 base. The CDR3 DNA reads TGTGCCACCAGCCCTGGAAACACCATATATTTT. This codes for CATSPGNTIYF.

In its sample, this clonotype was seen many times. The chain combines TRBV7-9 with TRBJ1-1; possible D gene TRBD1, 6 bases. From germline, CDR1 is SEHNR and CDR2 FQNEAQ (reference sequence). CDR3 length: 14 amino acids. The V end was cut by 7 bases, the J end by 8 bases, with 20 bases between. Written as DNA, the CDR3 is TGTGCCAGCACCCTCACGGGGGCAGACAGAGAAGCTTTCTTT. Residues: CASTLTGADREAFF.

This clonotype was counted ten times or more. This rearrangement joins TRBV20-1 to TRBJ2-1; TRBD1 or TRBD2 may be the D gene (5 bases each). V was cut by 4 bases and J by 0 bases, with 16 bases left in between. Germline V CDR1 and CDR2: DFQATT, SNEGSKA (reference sequence). The CDR3 loop spans 16 amino acids. The CDR3 coding sequence is TGCAGTGCTATATCACAAGAGGGGAGCTCCTACAATGAGCAGTTCTTC. Encoded protein: CSAISQEGSSYNEQFF.

This clonotype was seen ten or more times. V and J are TRBV9 and TRBJ1-2; no clear D. V lost 8 bases and J 6 bases, leaving 14 bases between the germline ends. The CDR3 consists of 12 residues. Germline values: CDR1 SGDLS, CDR2 YYNGEE. The CDR3 loop reads CARLRGGDGYTF. The CDR3 nucleotides are TGTGCCAGACTGCGAGGCGGGGATGGCTACACCTTC.

This clonotype was recorded at least ten times. The chain carries TRBV11-1 and TRBJ2-3, with D possibly TRBD1 on 6 matching bases. CDR1 is SGHAT, CDR2 FQDESV, per germline (reference sequence). The CDR3 spans 19 residues. Between the trimmed V and J ends, which lost 2 bases and 2 bases, there was a span of 23 bases. The CDR3 coding sequence is TGTGCCAGCAGCTTATTGGTAGCCCCGACAGGCAAACTCACAGATACGCAGTATTTT. This translates into CASSLLVAPTGKLTDTQYF. Complete variable domain (other parts from reference TRBV11-1 and TRBJ2-3): EAEVAQSPRYKITEKSQAVAFWCDPISGHATLYWYRQILGQGPELLVQFQDESVVDDSQLPKDRFSAERLKGVDSTLKIQPAELGDSAMYLCASSLLVAPTGKLTDTQYFGPGTRLTVL.

In its sample, this clonotype was seen many times. This chain joins TRBV29-1 and TRBJ2-7; TRBD2 agrees at 8 bases. The germline CDR1 and CDR2 sequences are SQVTM and ANQGSEA. The CDR3 loop spans 15 amino acids. With 4 bases clipped from V and 2 bases from J, the junction kept 10 bases outside the gene matches. For the CDR3, the DNA is TGCAGCGTTGGACTGACTGGCGGGGGGCCCTACGAGCAGTACTTC. Protein: CSVGLTGGGPYEQYF.

In this sample, this clonotype turned up many times. The chain joins TRBV11-2 to TRBJ2-1; D uncertain. The germline V and J ends were trimmed by 6 bases and 8 bases, with 20 bases remaining between them. CDR3 length: 15 amino acids. Germline-derived CDR1 and CDR2 are SGHAT and FQNNGV. The CDR3 reads CASRSWGGFNHEQFF. CDR3 nucleotides: TGTGCCAGCAGATCCTGGGGTGGTTTTAACCATGAGCAGTTCTTC.

Details on this clonotype: A much larger clone differs by one base, so this may be a read error. This likely comes from a read error, as the CDR3 has no conserved phenylalanine or tryptophan at its end. The CDR3 DNA reads as TGTGCCAGCACTCCTACGACAGGGAACAATGAGCAGTTCTAC. It yields the protein CASTPTTGNNEQFY. This chain connects TRBV12-3 or TRBV12-4 to TRBJ2-1; 7 bases fit TRBD1. CDR3 length equals 14 residues. The V gene end was trimmed by 7 bases and the J gene end by 5 bases; junction bases not matched to a gene: 8.

In this sample, this clonotype turned up many times. The rearrangement joins TRBV6-5 to TRBJ2-1; D is possibly TRBD2 (5 bases). Trimming took 5 bases from V and 0 from J, leaving 11 bases between them. Looked up from germline, CDR1 is MNHEY and CDR2 is SVGAGI. This CDR3 is 15 amino acids long. CDR3 loop: CASSRGISSYNEQFF. DNA for the CDR3: TGTGCCAGCAGTAGAGGGATTTCCTCCTACAATGAGCAGTTCTTC.

There are many counts of this clonotype. V and J are TRBV5-1 and TRBJ2-4; D is unclear. CDR1 is SGHRS and CDR2 is YFSETQ in the germline V gene. Trimming left V 0 bases short and J 7 bases short, with 11 bases between. CDR3 length: 14 amino acids. Here the CDR3 DNA reads TGCGCCAGCAGCTTGGAAGGGTCTGGGAACATTCAGTACTTC. Its protein product is CASSLEGSGNIQYF.

This clonotype has ten or more counts. The chain recombines TRBV6-5 with TRBJ1-1; D gene unclear. The CDR3 is 13 amino acids. In germline, CDR1 is MNHEY, CDR2 SVGAGI. V was cut by 5 bases and J by 8 bases, with 15 bases left in between. CDR3 DNA: TGTGCCAGCAGTACACGGTTGCCCATCGAAGCTTTCTTT. Its translation: CASSTRLPIEAFF.

The table lists this clonotype with many counts. V and J are TRBV20-1 and TRBJ1-6; no firm D call. The V gene's germline CDR1 is DFQATT and CDR2 SNEGSKA (reference sequence). CDR3 size: 14 residues. V dropped 6 bases and J dropped 12 bases, with 21 bases sitting between them. CDR3 sequence reads: CSAPTGGVERPLHF. The CDR3 DNA follows: TGCAGTGCCCCCACGGGCGGAGTCGAAAGACCCCTCCACTTT.

This clonotype was detected ten times or more. The chain joins TRBV5-6 to TRBJ1-5, with 8 positions matching TRBD1. V lost 0 bases and J lost 6; bases outside the gene matches: 5. This CDR3 comprises 15 residues. The V gene's germline CDR1 is SGHDT and CDR2 YYEEEE. The CDR3: CASSLGRGPGQPQHF. CDR3 coding DNA: TGTGCCAGCAGCTTGGGCAGGGGGCCGGGTCAGCCCCAGCATTTT.

This clonotype was counted many times. The germline gene is not matched at one end of the junction; a read error may be the cause. The genes are TRBV5-1 and TRBJ2-7; D unclear. The CDR3 sequence is 14 residues long. Germline CDR1 is SGHRS and CDR2 is YFSETQ. CDR3 loop: CASSLGLSTYEQYF. As DNA, the CDR3 is TGCGCCAGCAGCTTGGGGTTATCGACCTACGAGCAGTACTTT.